These 20 T cell receptor beta chains were sequenced from one sample in a study of cytomegalovirus exposure and HLA in healthy donors. The PCR was carried out with 60 Vbeta primers and 13 Jbeta primers. Sequencing used immunoSEQ multiplex PCR; TCRdb keeps in-frame clones, though not all of them. Here the sample spans about 160,000 clones, roughly 75% being singletons. The sequenced sample was PBMCs. Source of these receptors: a young man in good health and CMV-seronegative.

This clone was observed a few times. The chain links TRBV9 to TRBJ2-7; D is possibly TRBD1 (7 bases). Germline V gene data show CDR1 as SGDLS and CDR2 as YYNGEE. The CDR3 is 14 residues long. Trimming took off 3 bases at V and 3 bases at J, with 13 bases between the two ends. CDR3 sequence: CASSGGDRGYEQYF. In nucleotides, the CDR3 is TGTGCCAGCAGCGGGGGGGACAGAGGCTACGAGCAGTACTTC.

This clone came up once. The chain is built from TRBV6-5 and TRBJ2-2, with a weak D call TRBD2 (5 bases). Trimming pared 7 bases from V and 0 bases from J, leaving 9 bases between. This CDR3 spans 14 amino acids. Germline loops: CDR1 MNHEY, CDR2 SVGAGI. The CDR3 DNA follows: TGTGCCAGCAAAGCGGAAGCGAACACCGGGGAGCTGTTTTTT. Translating gives CASKAEANTGELFF.

V gene TRBV13 combines with J gene TRBJ2-7, with 8 bases matching TRBD1. CDR1 and CDR2 (germline): PRHDT, FYEKMQ (reference sequence). This CDR3 has 14 residues. With 5 bases clipped from V and 3 bases from J, the junction kept 6 bases outside the gene matches. This CDR3 is CASSPRDRHYEQYF. DNA for the CDR3: TGTGCCAGCAGCCCCCGGGACAGGCACTACGAGCAGTACTTC.

This clone appeared a few times. The V gene is TRBV4-3, the J gene TRBJ2-3, with TRBD2 matching over 7 bases. Losses at the gene ends were 0 bases for V and 3 bases for J; bases not matched to a gene: 15. CDR1 LGHNA and CDR2 YSLEER come from the germline V gene. The CDR3 loop spans 19 amino acids. Here the CDR3 DNA reads TGCGCCAGCAGCCAAGATTCGGGGGGTAACAGGTATCTAACAGATACGCAGTATTTT. It is translated as CASSQDSGGNRYLTDTQYF.

This clone has a single count. This chain links TRBV27 with TRBJ2-7, with 8 bases aligning to TRBD2. The CDR3 has 16 amino acids. In germline, CDR1 is MNHEY, CDR2 SMNVEV (reference sequence). V lost 8 bases and J lost 3; bases outside the gene matches: 15. The DNA for the CDR3 is TGTGCCAGCTCCAGGGTGGGGACGGGAGGGGTCTACGAGCAGTACTTC. It translates to CASSRVGTGGVYEQYF.

This rearrangement joins TRBV2 to TRBJ2-7; TRBD1 might be the D (5 bases). The CDR3 loop spans 13 amino acids. CDR1 is SNHLY and CDR2 is FYNNEI in the germline V gene. Deletions cut 9 bases from V and 2 bases from J, with 14 bases between. The CDR3 region has the DNA TGTGCCAGTTCCGAAGGACACCCCTACGAGCAGTACTTC. As protein: CASSEGHPYEQYF.

The chain couples TRBV21-1 to TRBJ2-1; the listed D gene, TRBD2, was not tested against the DNA. TRBV21-1 is marked as a pseudogene. The CDR3 sequence is 16 residues long. The CDR3 is CASSKILADPYNEQFF. The CDR3 nucleotides read TGTGCCAGCAGCAAGATACTAGCGGACCCCTACAATGAGCAGTTCTTC.

The CDR3 DNA is TGTGCCAGCAGCTCTCGGGTAACCTATGGCTACACCTTC. Translated, it gives CASSSRVTYGYTF. This chain connects TRBV5-4 to TRBJ1-2; D is unresolved. V gave up 3 bases and J gave up 4 bases, with 10 bases separating them. The V gene's germline CDR1 is SGHNT and CDR2 YYREEE (reference sequence). This CDR3 region has 13 residues.

V is TRBV19 and J is TRBJ2-3; 13 nucleotides align to TRBD2. This CDR3 comprises 17 residues. V trimming: 8 bases; J trimming: 1 base; junction bases outside the gene matches: 9. Germline V gene lookup returns CDR1 LNHDA and CDR2 SQIVND (reference sequence). CDR3 amino acids: CASSPGLAGYGTDTQYF. The DNA for the CDR3 is TGTGCCAGTTCACCGGGACTAGCGGGATACGGCACAGATACGCAGTATTTT.

This clone was seen more than once but under ten times. This rearrangement joins TRBV29-1 to TRBJ2-4; a weak D match, TRBD1 (5 bases). Trimming took off 7 bases at V and 6 bases at J, with 16 bases between the two ends. Germline V lookup: CDR1 SQVTM, CDR2 ANQGSEA. This CDR3 region has 13 residues. The CDR3 nucleotides read TGCAGCGCCGGGTCGGACAACGCAAACATTCAGTACTTC. Its translation: CSAGSDNANIQYF.

V gene TRBV21-1 combines with J gene TRBJ2-1; the table's D call of TRBD1 was not tested on the DNA. TRBV21-1 is a pseudogene locus. CDR3 size: 14 residues. In nucleotides, the CDR3 is TGTGCCAGTGTCCGGGGACAGGGGTCCAATGAGCAGTTCTTC. Its translation: CASVRGQGSNEQFF.

V gene TRBV4-3 combines with J gene TRBJ2-2; 10 bases align to TRBD2. The J segment lost 6 bases and the V segment lost 0 bases, leaving 7 bases of the junction unmatched. Germline CDR1 and CDR2: LGHNA and YSLEER. CDR3 size: 17 residues. The CDR3 sequence is CASSQEVASGSAGELFF. Written as DNA, the CDR3 is TGCGCCAGCAGCCAAGAGGTGGCTAGCGGGAGTGCCGGGGAGCTGTTTTTT.

A few counts support this clone. The chain links TRBV4-3 to TRBJ1-1, with D uncertain. Germline V lookup: CDR1 LGHNA, CDR2 YSLEER. This CDR3 spans 13 amino acids. The V gene lost 0 bases and the J gene lost 1 base, with 3 bases spanning the gap. CDR3 amino acids: CASSQDRNTEAFF. In DNA, the CDR3 is TGCGCCAGCAGCCAAGATAGGAACACTGAAGCTTTCTTT.

This rearrangement joins TRBV9 to TRBJ1-3; unclear D gene. This CDR3 has 14 residues. V was shortened by 4 bases and J by 4 bases, with 12 bases between the two germline ends. CDR1 and CDR2 from the germline V gene are SGDLS and YYNGEE. The chain's CDR3 is CASSSLGAGNTIYF. CDR3 coding DNA: TGTGCCAGCAGCTCCCTGGGAGCGGGAAACACCATATATTTT.

The rearrangement uses TRBV9 and TRBJ1-2, with 8 nucleotides matching TRBD1. J lost 8 bases, V lost 0 bases, and 9 bases had no gene match. The CDR3 is 15 residues long. Germline lookup yields CDR1 SGDLS and CDR2 YYNGEE. The CDR3 sequence: CASSVALQGAGGYTF. CDR3 nucleotides: TGTGCCAGCAGCGTAGCGCTCCAGGGGGCAGGCGGCTACACCTTC.

The chain uses TRBV2 and TRBJ2-3; TRBD2 is a possible D gene (6 bases). V was pared by 3 bases and J by 7 bases, with 17 bases between. The CDR3 is 15 amino acids. The germline V gene encodes CDR1 SNHLY and CDR2 FYNNEI. The CDR3 loop reads CASSDWLGGGNTQYF. The CDR3 DNA follows: TGTGCCAGCAGTGATTGGTTGGGGGGAGGAAATACGCAGTATTTT.

A note on this clone: This sample includes further DNA sequences coding for the same CDR3. V gene TRBV27 combines with J gene TRBJ1-5; 10 bases map to TRBD1. Trimming removed 6 bases from V and 5 bases from J; junction bases left unmatched: 4. The CDR3 contains 14 residues. CDR1 and CDR2 (germline): MNHEY, SMNVEV (reference sequence). CDR3 sequence (DNA): TGTGCCAGCAGAACAGGGACAGGGGATCAGCCCCAGCATTTT. Translation: CASRTGTGDQPQHF.

The chain is built from TRBV4-3 and TRBJ2-7; 10 bases are shared with TRBD1. With 1 base clipped from V and 3 bases from J, the junction kept 3 bases outside the gene matches. This CDR3 region has 15 residues. Germline CDR1 LGHNA, CDR2 YSLEER. CDR3 loop: CASSQVGTGVYEQYF. In DNA form, the CDR3 reads TGCGCCAGCAGCCAAGTAGGGACAGGGGTCTACGAGCAGTACTTC.

The chain employs TRBV6-1 and TRBJ2-3, with TRBD1 as a possible D gene (5 bases). The germline V gene has CDR1 MNHNS and CDR2 SASEGT. This CDR3 is built from 15 residues. The V and J ends lost 2 bases and 1 base respectively, with 10 bases between them. The CDR3, as DNA: TGTGCCAGCAGTGAACACGTAGGGGGCACAGATACGCAGTATTTT. Encoded protein: CASSEHVGGTDTQYF.

This clone showed up just a few times. The chain uses TRBV4-1 and TRBJ2-5, with D perhaps TRBD1 (5 bases). CDR1 and CDR2 (germline): MGHRA, YSYEKL. The length of the CDR3 is 13 residues. Between the trimmed V and J ends, which lost 5 bases and 5 bases, there was a span of 12 bases. The CDR3 nucleotides read TGCGCCAGCAGCTCATTCAGGGCGGAGACCCAGTACTTC. Protein: CASSSFRAETQYF.